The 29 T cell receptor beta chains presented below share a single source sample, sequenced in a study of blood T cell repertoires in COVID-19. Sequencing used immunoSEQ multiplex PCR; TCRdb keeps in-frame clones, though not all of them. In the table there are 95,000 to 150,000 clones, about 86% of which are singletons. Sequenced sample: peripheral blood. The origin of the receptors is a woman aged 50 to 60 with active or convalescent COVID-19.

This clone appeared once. The CDR3 DNA reads TGTGCCAGCAGTCAGAGACTAGCGACGCAGTATTTT. Its protein product is CASSQRLATQYF. The chain joins TRBV14 to TRBJ2-3; 8 bases line up with TRBD2. CDR1 and CDR2 from the germline V gene are SGHDN and FVKESK. The CDR3 extends over 12 amino acids. Germline trimming cut 6 bases from V and 9 bases from J; bases unmatched to any gene: 5.

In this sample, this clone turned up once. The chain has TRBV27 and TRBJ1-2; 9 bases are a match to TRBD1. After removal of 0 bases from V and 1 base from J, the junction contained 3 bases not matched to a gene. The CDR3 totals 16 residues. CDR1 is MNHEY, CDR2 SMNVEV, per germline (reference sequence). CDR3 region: CASSLSGTGINYGYTF. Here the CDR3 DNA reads TGTGCCAGCAGTTTATCAGGGACAGGGATTAACTATGGCTACACCTTC.

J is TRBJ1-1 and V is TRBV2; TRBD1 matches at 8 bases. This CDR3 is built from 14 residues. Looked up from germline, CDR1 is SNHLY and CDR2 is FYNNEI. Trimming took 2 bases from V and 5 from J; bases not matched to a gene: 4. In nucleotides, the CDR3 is TGTGCCAGCAGTGAACGAACAGGGGGGACTGAAGCTTTCTTT. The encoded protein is CASSERTGGTEAFF. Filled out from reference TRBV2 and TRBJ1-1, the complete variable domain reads EPEVTQTPSHQVTQMGQEVILRCVPISNHLYFYWYRQILGQKVEFLVSFYNNEISEKSEIFDDQFSVERPDGSNFTLKIRSTKLEDSAMYFCASSERTGGTEAFFGQGTRLTVV.

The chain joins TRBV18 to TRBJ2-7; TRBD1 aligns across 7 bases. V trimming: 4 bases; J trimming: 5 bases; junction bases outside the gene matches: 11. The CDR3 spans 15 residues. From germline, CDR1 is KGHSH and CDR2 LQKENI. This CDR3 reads CASSLRTGETDEQYF. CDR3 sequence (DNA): TGTGCCAGCTCACTCAGGACAGGAGAGACGGACGAGCAGTACTTC.

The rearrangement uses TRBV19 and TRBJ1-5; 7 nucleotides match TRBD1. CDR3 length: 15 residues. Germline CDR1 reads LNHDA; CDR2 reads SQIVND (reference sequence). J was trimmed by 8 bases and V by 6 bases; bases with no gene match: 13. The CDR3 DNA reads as TGTGCCAGTAGAACGACAGGGCTCACGTCTAAGCCCCAGCATTTT. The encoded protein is CASRTTGLTSKPQHF.

This CDR3 reads CASSPLGQGNEKLFF. As DNA, the CDR3 is TGTGCCAGCAGCCCCCTGGGACAGGGTAATGAAAAACTGTTTTTT. This rearrangement joins TRBV7-2 to TRBJ1-4; 9 nucleotides line up with TRBD1. The CDR3 has 15 amino acids. Germline CDR1 and CDR2: SGHTA and FQGNSA. Germline trimming cut 5 bases from V and 4 bases from J; bases unmatched to any gene: 5.

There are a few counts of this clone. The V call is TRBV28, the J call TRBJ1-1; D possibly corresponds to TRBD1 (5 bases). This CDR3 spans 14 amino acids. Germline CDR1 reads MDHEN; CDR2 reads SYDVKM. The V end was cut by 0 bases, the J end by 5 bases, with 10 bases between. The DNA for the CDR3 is TGTGCCAGCAGTTTATGGGGGGGGAGTACTGAAGCTTTCTTT. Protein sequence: CASSLWGGSTEAFF.

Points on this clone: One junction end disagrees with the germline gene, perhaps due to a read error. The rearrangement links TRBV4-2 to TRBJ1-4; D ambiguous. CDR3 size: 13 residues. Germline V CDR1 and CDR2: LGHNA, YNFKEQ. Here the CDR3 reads CASSQGTSEKLFF. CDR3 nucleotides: TGTGCCAGCAGCCAAGGTACTAGTGAAAAACTGTTTTTT.

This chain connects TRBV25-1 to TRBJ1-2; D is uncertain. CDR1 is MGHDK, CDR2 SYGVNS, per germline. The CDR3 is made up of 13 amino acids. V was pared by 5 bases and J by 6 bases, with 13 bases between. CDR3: CASSLPMSDGYTF. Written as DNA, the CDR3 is TGTGCCAGCAGTTTACCAATGAGTGATGGCTACACCTTC.

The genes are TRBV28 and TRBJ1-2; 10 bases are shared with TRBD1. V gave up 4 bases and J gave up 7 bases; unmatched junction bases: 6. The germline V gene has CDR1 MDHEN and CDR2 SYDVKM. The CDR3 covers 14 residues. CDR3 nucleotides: TGTGCCAGCAGTTCCGGACAGGGGGGATTTGGCTACACCTTC. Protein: CASSSGQGGFGYTF.

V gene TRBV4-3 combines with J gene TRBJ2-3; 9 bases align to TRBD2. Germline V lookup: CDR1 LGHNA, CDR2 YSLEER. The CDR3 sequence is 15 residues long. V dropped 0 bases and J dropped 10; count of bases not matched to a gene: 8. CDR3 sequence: CASSQDLGGRAAQYF. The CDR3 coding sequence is TGCGCCAGCAGCCAAGATTTGGGCGGGAGGGCCGCGCAGTATTTT.

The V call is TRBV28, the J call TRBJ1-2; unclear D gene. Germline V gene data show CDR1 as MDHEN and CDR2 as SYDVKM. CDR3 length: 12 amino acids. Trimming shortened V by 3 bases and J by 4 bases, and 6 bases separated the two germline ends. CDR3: CASSFSSYGYTF. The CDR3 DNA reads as TGTGCCAGCAGTTTCTCGAGCTATGGCTACACCTTC.

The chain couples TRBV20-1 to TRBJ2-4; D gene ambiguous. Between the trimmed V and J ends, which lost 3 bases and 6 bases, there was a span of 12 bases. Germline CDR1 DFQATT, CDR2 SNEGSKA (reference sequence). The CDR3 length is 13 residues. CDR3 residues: CSASPRAPNIQYF. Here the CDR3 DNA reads TGCAGTGCTAGTCCTCGCGCCCCAAACATTCAGTACTTC.

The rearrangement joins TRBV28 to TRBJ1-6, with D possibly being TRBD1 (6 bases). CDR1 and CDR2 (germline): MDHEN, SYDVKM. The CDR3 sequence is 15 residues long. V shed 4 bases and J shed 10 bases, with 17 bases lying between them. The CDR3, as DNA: TGTGCCAGCAGTTGGACAGTGGGTTCCGCCTCACCCCTCCACTTT. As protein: CASSWTVGSASPLHF.

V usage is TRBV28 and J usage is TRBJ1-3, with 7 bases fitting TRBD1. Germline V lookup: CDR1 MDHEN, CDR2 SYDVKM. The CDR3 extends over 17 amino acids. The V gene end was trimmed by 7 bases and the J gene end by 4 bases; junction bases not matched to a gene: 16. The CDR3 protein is CASTTPFLPGQGNTIYF. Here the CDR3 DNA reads TGTGCCAGCACGACACCCTTTCTACCGGGACAGGGAAACACCATATATTTT.

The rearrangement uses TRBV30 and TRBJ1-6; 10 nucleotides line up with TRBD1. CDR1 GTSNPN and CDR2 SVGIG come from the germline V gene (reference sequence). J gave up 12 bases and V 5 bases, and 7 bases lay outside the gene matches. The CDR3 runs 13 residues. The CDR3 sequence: CAWGGQGGRPLHF. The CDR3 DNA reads TGTGCCTGGGGTGGACAGGGGGGTCGACCCCTCCACTTT.

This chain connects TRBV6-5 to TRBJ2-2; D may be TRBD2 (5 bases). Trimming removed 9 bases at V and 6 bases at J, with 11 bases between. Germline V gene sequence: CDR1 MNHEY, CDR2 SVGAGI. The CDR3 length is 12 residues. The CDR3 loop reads CASWAGSGELFF. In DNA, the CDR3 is TGTGCCAGTTGGGCGGGCTCCGGGGAGCTGTTTTTT.

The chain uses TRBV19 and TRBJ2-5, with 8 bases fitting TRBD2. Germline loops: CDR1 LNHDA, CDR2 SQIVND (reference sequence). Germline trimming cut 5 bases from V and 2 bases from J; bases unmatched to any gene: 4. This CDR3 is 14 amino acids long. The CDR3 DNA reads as TGTGCCAGTAGTCGGGGGGGACGGCAAGAGACCCAGTACTTC. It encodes CASSRGGRQETQYF.

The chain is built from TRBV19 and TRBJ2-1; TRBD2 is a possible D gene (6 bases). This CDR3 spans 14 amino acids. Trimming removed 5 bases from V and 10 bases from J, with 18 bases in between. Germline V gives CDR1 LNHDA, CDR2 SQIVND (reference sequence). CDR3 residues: CASSPPGSLREQFF. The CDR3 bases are TGTGCCAGTAGTCCCCCCGGGAGCCTCCGAGAGCAGTTCTTC.

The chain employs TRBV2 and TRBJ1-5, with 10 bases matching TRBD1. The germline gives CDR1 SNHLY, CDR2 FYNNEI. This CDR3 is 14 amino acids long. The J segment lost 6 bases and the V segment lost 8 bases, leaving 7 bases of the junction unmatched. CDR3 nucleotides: TGTGCCAGCCAAGCCGGGACAGGGGTTCAGCCCCAGCATTTT. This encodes CASQAGTGVQPQHF.

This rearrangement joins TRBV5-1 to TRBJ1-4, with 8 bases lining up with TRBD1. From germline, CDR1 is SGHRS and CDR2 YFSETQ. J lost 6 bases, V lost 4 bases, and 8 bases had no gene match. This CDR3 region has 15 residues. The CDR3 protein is CASSLGQGLYEKLFF. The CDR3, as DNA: TGCGCCAGCAGCCTCGGACAGGGATTGTATGAAAAACTGTTTTTT.

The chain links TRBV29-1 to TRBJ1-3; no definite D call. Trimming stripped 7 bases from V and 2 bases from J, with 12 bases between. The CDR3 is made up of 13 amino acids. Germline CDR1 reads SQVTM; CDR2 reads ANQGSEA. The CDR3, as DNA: TGCAGCGCGAAAACGGGAGCTGGAAACACCATATATTTT. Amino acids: CSAKTGAGNTIYF.

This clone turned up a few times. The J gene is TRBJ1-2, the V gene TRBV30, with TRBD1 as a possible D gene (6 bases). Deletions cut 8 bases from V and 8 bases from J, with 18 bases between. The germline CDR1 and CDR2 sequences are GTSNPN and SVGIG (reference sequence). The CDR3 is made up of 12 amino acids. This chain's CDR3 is CALWGGKDGYTF. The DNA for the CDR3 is TGTGCCCTCTGGGGGGGCAAAGACGGCTACACCTTC. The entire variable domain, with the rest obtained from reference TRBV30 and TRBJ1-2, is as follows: SQTIHQWPATLVQPVGSPLSLECTVEGTSNPNLYWYRQAAGRGLQLLFYSVGIGQISSEVPQNLSASRPQDRQFILSSKKLLLSDSGFYLCALWGGKDGYTFGSGTRLTVV.

The CDR3 bases are TGTGCCAGCAGCTTAGCTAGCGGGGAAACGCCAAACAATGAGCAGTTCTTC. This translates into CASSLASGETPNNEQFF. This chain uses TRBV7-9 with TRBJ2-1; 8 bases are a match to TRBD2. Germline CDR1 and CDR2: SEHNR and FQNEAQ (reference sequence). The CDR3 extends over 17 amino acids. The V segment lost 0 bases and the J segment 5 bases; nucleotides outside the gene matches: 9.

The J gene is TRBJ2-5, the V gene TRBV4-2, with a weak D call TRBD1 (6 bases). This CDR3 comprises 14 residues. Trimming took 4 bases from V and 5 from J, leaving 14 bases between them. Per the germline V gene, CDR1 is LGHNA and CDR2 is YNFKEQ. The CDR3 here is CASSPSERGETQYF. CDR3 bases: TGTGCCAGCAGCCCCTCGGAAAGGGGGGAGACCCAGTACTTC.

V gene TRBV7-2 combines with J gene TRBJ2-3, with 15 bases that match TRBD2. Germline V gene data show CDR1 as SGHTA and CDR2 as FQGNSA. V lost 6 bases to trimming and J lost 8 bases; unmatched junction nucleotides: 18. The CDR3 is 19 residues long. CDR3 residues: CASSYQPGGLAGGRATQYF. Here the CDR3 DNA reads TGTGCCAGCAGTTATCAGCCGGGGGGACTAGCGGGAGGTAGAGCTACGCAGTATTTT.

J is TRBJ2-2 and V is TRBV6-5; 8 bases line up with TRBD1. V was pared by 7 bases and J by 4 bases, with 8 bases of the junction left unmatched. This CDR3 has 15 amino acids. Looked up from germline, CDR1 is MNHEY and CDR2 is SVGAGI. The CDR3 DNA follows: TGTGCCAGCAAGGGAACAGGGGGTTCCACCGGGGAGCTGTTTTTT. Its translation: CASKGTGGSTGELFF.

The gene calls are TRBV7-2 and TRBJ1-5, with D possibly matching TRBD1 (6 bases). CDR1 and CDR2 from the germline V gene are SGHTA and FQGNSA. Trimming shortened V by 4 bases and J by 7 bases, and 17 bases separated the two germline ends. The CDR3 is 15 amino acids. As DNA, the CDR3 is TGTGCCAGCAGCTCAACGGGGGGGCACGGGCAGCCCCAGCATTTT. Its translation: CASSSTGGHGQPQHF.

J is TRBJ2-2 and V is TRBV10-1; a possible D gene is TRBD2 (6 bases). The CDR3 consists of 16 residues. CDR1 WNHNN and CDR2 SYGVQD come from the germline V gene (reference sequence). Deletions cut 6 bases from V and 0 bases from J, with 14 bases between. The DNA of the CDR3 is TGCGCCAGCAGGGGGGAGGAGCGCGCGAACACCGGGGAGCTGTTTTTT. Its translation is CASRGEERANTGELFF.